Listed here are 8 T cell receptor beta chains from one sample, sequenced in a study of cytomegalovirus exposure and HLA in healthy donors. Use of 60 Vbeta and 13 Jbeta primers characterized the PCR. Assay used: immunoSEQ multiplex PCR; TCRdb lists only in-frame clones, some missing. Of around 59,000 clones in the sample, roughly 83% were seen once. Sequencing was carried out using PBMCs. Every receptor here comes from a human donor in good health.

The sample holds a few counts of this clone. This chain uses TRBV6-5 with TRBJ1-2; D is perhaps TRBD1 (6 bases). Germline V gene lookup returns CDR1 MNHEY and CDR2 SVGAGI. The CDR3 extends over 13 amino acids. Trimming cost V 7 bases and J 4 bases, with 13 bases left between them. The chain's CDR3 is CASTQGWAYGYTF. CDR3 sequence (DNA): TGTGCCAGCACCCAGGGGTGGGCCTATGGCTACACCTTC.

This clone came up once. The chain carries TRBV19 and TRBJ2-1; 7 bases are shared with TRBD1. Per germline, CDR1 LNHDA and CDR2 SQIVND (reference sequence). The V segment lost 9 bases and the J segment 4 bases; nucleotides outside the gene matches: 9. This CDR3 spans 14 amino acids. CDR3 region: CASHRQGSYNEQFF. The DNA for the CDR3 is TGTGCCAGCCACAGACAGGGCTCGTACAATGAGCAGTTCTTC.

The chain links TRBV29-1 to TRBJ2-7, with 11 bases matching TRBD2. The germline V gene has CDR1 SQVTM and CDR2 ANQGSEA. Trimming took 8 bases from V and 4 from J; bases not matched to a gene: 10. CDR3 length: 14 residues. Here the CDR3 reads CSPGDPSGRYEQYF. The CDR3 bases are TGCAGCCCGGGGGATCCTAGCGGGAGGTACGAGCAGTACTTC.

This clone was found a few times. The chain couples TRBV7-9 to TRBJ2-1; 10 positions match TRBD2. The CDR3 covers 14 residues. The J segment lost 7 bases and the V segment lost 4 bases, leaving 4 bases of the junction unmatched. Germline V lookup: CDR1 SEHNR, CDR2 FQNEAQ (reference sequence). CDR3 region: CASSSPTSGNEQFF. The CDR3, as DNA: TGTGCCAGCAGCTCACCGACTAGCGGGAATGAGCAGTTCTTC.

The J gene is TRBJ1-1, the V gene TRBV19; TRBD1 aligns across 9 bases. V shed 8 bases, J shed 5 bases, and the junction held 6 bases outside the gene matches. From germline, CDR1 is LNHDA and CDR2 SQIVND (reference sequence). The CDR3 is 13 amino acids. This CDR3 reads CASSGQGVTEAFF. CDR3 coding DNA: TGTGCCAGTTCGGGACAGGGAGTTACTGAAGCTTTCTTT.

In its sample, this clone was seen once. The CDR3 loop is CASSQGGGDGYTF. CDR3 nucleotide sequence: TGCGCCAGCAGCCAAGGCGGGGGCGACGGCTACACCTTC. This chain links TRBV4-3 with TRBJ1-2; TRBD1 might be the D (6 bases). The V end lost 1 base, the J end lost 8 bases, and 11 bases lay between the germline ends. The CDR3 is 13 residues long. Germline V gene sequence: CDR1 LGHNA, CDR2 YSLEER.

The V and J genes are TRBV18 and TRBJ1-4; 8 bases fit TRBD1. Germline V gives CDR1 KGHSH, CDR2 LQKENI. The CDR3 loop spans 16 amino acids. Germline trimming cut 0 bases from V and 8 bases from J; bases unmatched to any gene: 8. The CDR3 bases are TGTGCCAGCTCACCACCGGTGACAGGGGTGGGAGAAAAACTGTTTTTT. Amino acids: CASSPPVTGVGEKLFF.

This clone has just a few counts. In nucleotides, the CDR3 is TGTGCCAGCAGATCTTTGGCAGGCGGGGGGGAAAAACTGTTTTTT. It encodes CASRSLAGGGEKLFF. The J gene is TRBJ1-4, the V gene TRBV6-1; D might be TRBD1 (5 bases). The CDR3 is made up of 15 amino acids. Trimming shortened V by 6 bases and J by 8 bases, and 19 bases separated the two germline ends. Per the germline V gene, CDR1 is MNHNS and CDR2 is SASEGT.